A single T cell receptor beta chain is shown here with its context. As yet, its antigen is unknown. Generated by immunoSEQ multiplex PCR, the TCRdb table keeps only in-frame clones and is missing some. The sample yields around 180,000 clones, 90% to 95% seen once. The data derive from a study of T cell responses to AZD1222 COVID-19 vaccine. Overall study findings and caveats: Vaccine-related CD4 TCRs covered spike, predominating at 160-218 and 743-854. Baseline seropositivity occurred in only six AZD1222 recipients.

This CDR3 region has 12 residues. CDR1 and CDR2 from the germline V gene are SEHNR and FQNEAQ (reference sequence). V lost 7 bases and J lost 3; bases outside the gene matches: 1. The sample in question was peripheral blood, obtained on day 0 of AZD1222 vaccination. The chain links TRBV7-9 to TRBJ1-1, with 8 bases identical to TRBD1. The receptor was isolated from an adult in good health. CDR3 in amino acids: CASNRGDTEAFF. CDR3 coding DNA: TGTGCCAGCAACAGGGGGGACACTGAAGCTTTCTTT.